Below, one TCR beta chain is given with its context. No antigen is known for it. This sample was included in a study of T cell repertoires in cytomegalovirus infection. Study context: Evidence of both CMV infection and a matching HLA type came from public TCR beta signatures.

TCRdb reprocessed the reads via MiXCR and lists one record per CDR3 protein. The repertoire has under 150,000 distinct CDR3 sequences, approximately 8.8% of them found once; the top ten carry roughly a tenth. Trimming removed 3 bases at V and 4 bases at J, with 9 bases between. The CDR3 covers 14 residues. In germline, CDR1 is SNHLY, CDR2 FYNNEI. The study's findings and limits: CMV-specific TCR beta clonotypes restricted by HLA-C were the ones dominating the ex vivo response.

The sequenced sample consisted of PBMCs. The V call is TRBV2, the J call TRBJ1-4, with D uncertain. The sequence derives from a human donor in good health (CMV status not recorded). Some clones in this sample may be carry-over from other donors' samples. The CDR3 DNA is TGTGCCAGCAGTGACTCACCGATTAATGAAAAACTGTTTTTT. It translates to CASSDSPINEKLFF.